This is a list of T cell receptor beta chains from one sample in a study of T cells in Graves' hyperthyroidism and ophthalmopathy. TCRdb recomputed calls from the multiplex PCR reads with MiXCR, one row per CDR3 protein. The sample holds 500,000 to 650,000 distinct CDR3 sequences, roughly 17% seen once. What was sequenced was blood. The receptors shown here come from a woman in her late teens or twenties with Graves' ophthalmopathy. Both conserved end residues are part of each CDR3. A D gene is named only where the DNA matches it firmly. Expanded clones are given a class, and other clones once, few, many or no size at all.

cdr3_nt: TGCGCCAGCAGCTTCGACAGGTTGAACACTGAAGCTTTCTTT
cdr3_aa: CASSFDRLNTEAFF
clone_size: many
j_call: TRBJ1-1
v_call: TRBV5-1
d_call: -

cdr3_nt: TGTGCCAGCAGCCCAAGGAGACTAGCGGGAGGATATGCCTACGAGCAGTACTTC
cdr3_aa: CASSPRRLAGGYAYEQYF
clone_size: many
j_call: TRBJ2-7
v_call: TRBV11-1
d_call: TRBD2

cdr3_nt: TGTGCCACCAGCAGACAGGGGGGAATTGAAGCTTTCTTT
cdr3_aa: CATSRQGGIEAFF
clone_size: few
j_call: TRBJ1-1
v_call: TRBV13
d_call: TRBD1

cdr3_nt: TGTGCCAGCAGCCATACGACAGGGGGGTCCGAGCAGTACTTC
cdr3_aa: CASSHTTGGSEQYF
clone_size: many
j_call: TRBJ2-7
v_call: TRBV7-9
d_call: TRBD1

cdr3_nt: TGTGCCAGCAGCGTCGATGACGGGGGCCTGAACACTGAAGCTTTCTTT
cdr3_aa: CASSVDDGGLNTEAFF
clone_size: many
j_call: TRBJ1-1
v_call: TRBV27
d_call: -

cdr3_nt: TGTGCCACCAGTGATCCACAGGGCGAGAGTACTGAAGCTTTCTTT
cdr3_aa: CATSDPQGESTEAFF
clone_size: many
j_call: TRBJ1-1
v_call: TRBV24-1
d_call: -

cdr3_nt: TGTGCCAGCAGCCAACAGGGTTTAACTGGAAACACCATATATTTT
cdr3_aa: CASSQQGLTGNTIYF
clone_size: few
j_call: TRBJ1-3
v_call: TRBV2
d_call: -

cdr3_nt: TGTGCCAGCAGTGAAGGAGGGACTATAAAGCAGTTCTTC
cdr3_aa: CASSEGGTIKQFF
clone_size: -
j_call: TRBJ2-1
v_call: TRBV2
d_call: TRBD2

cdr3_nt: TGCGCCAGCAGCGGACACAGGGGGGGTGATGAAAAACTGTCTTTT
cdr3_aa: CASSGHRGGDEKLSF
clone_size: -
j_call: TRBJ1-4
v_call: TRBV5-1
d_call: TRBD1

cdr3_nt: TGCAGTGCTAGGCCACGAGGACCGGCTGGAAACACCATATATTTT
cdr3_aa: CSARPRGPAGNTIYF
clone_size: few
j_call: TRBJ1-3
v_call: TRBV20-1
d_call: -

cdr3_nt: TGTGCCAGCAGTCAGCAAATCCGGGCCGGGGAGCTGTTTTTT
cdr3_aa: CASSQQIRAGELFF
clone_size: many
j_call: TRBJ2-2
v_call: TRBV28
d_call: -

cdr3_nt: TGTGCCAGCAGCCGGGGACTAGCGGGAGTTTGGGATACGCAGTATTTT
cdr3_aa: CASSRGLAGVWDTQYF
clone_size: many
j_call: TRBJ2-3
v_call: TRBV28
d_call: TRBD2

cdr3_nt: TGTGCCAGCAGGGGACAGGGTGGAGGCACTGAAGCTTTCTTT
cdr3_aa: CASRGQGGGTEAFF
clone_size: many
j_call: TRBJ1-1
v_call: TRBV6-2/TRBV6-3
d_call: TRBD1

cdr3_nt: TGTGCCAGCAGTTACTCCGCGACAGGAAATGAAAAACTGTTTTTT
cdr3_aa: CASSYSATGNEKLFF
clone_size: many
j_call: TRBJ1-4
v_call: TRBV6-5
d_call: -

cdr3_nt: TGTGCCAGCAGCCAAGATTACGGGGCTGGAAACACCATATATTTT
cdr3_aa: CASSQDYGAGNTIYF
clone_size: -
j_call: TRBJ1-3
v_call: TRBV3-1
d_call: -

cdr3_nt: TGTGCCAGCAGCCTCGACGGGGGCCCCTACGAGCAGTACTTC
cdr3_aa: CASSLDGGPYEQYF
clone_size: -
j_call: TRBJ2-7
v_call: TRBV7-3
d_call: -

cdr3_nt: TGTGCCAGCACCAAGGATCTTGTCGGAAAACTGTTTTTT
cdr3_aa: CASTKDLVGKLFF
clone_size: -
j_call: TRBJ1-4
v_call: TRBV28
d_call: -

cdr3_nt: TGTGCCAGTAGTACCTCCTCGGGCGGGAGGGCCCTGAATGAGCAGTTCTTC
cdr3_aa: CASSTSSGGRALNEQFF
clone_size: -
j_call: TRBJ2-1
v_call: TRBV19
d_call: TRBD2

cdr3_nt: TGCAGTGCTCCAGGAGCATTAGCGGGAGGGGGGCCAGAGACCCAGTACTTC
cdr3_aa: CSAPGALAGGGPETQYF
clone_size: -
j_call: TRBJ2-5
v_call: TRBV20-1
d_call: TRBD2

cdr3_nt: TGTGCCTGGAGACAGGGACGGTCTGGAAACACCATATATTTT
cdr3_aa: CAWRQGRSGNTIYF
clone_size: many
j_call: TRBJ1-3
v_call: TRBV30
d_call: -

cdr3_nt: TGTGCCTGGCTCCCAATGACAGGGATAAACGTCTATGGCTACACCTTC
cdr3_aa: CAWLPMTGINVYGYTF
clone_size: -
j_call: TRBJ1-2
v_call: TRBV30
d_call: TRBD1

cdr3_nt: TGTGCCAGCAGCTCTGGGACTAGCGGAGATACGCAGTATTTT
cdr3_aa: CASSSGTSGDTQYF
clone_size: -
j_call: TRBJ2-3
v_call: TRBV7-3
d_call: TRBD2

cdr3_nt: TGTGCCTGGACCGGGACACCTTGGAATGAAGCTTTCTTT
cdr3_aa: CAWTGTPWNEAFF
clone_size: many
j_call: TRBJ1-1
v_call: TRBV30
d_call: -

cdr3_nt: TGTGCCAGCAGCTTCCGGGACATGCTATACGAGCAGTACTTC
cdr3_aa: CASSFRDMLYEQYF
clone_size: many
j_call: TRBJ2-7
v_call: TRBV7-9
d_call: -

cdr3_nt: TGTGCCAGCTCACCACTAGAGTCCGGAGGCACTGAAGCTTTCTTT
cdr3_aa: CASSPLESGGTEAFF
clone_size: many
j_call: TRBJ1-1
v_call: TRBV18
d_call: -

cdr3_nt: TGTGCCAGCAGCCATCCCCTTGCTAGCGGAGTCTACGAGCAGTACTTC
cdr3_aa: CASSHPLASGVYEQYF
clone_size: -
j_call: TRBJ2-7
v_call: TRBV28
d_call: TRBD2

cdr3_nt: TGTGCCAGCAGTGAACCTCCGAACAATGAGCAGTTCTTC
cdr3_aa: CASSEPPNNEQFF
clone_size: -
j_call: TRBJ2-1
v_call: TRBV6-1
d_call: -

cdr3_nt: TGTGCCAGCACTGAGGGCCCACAGGGTATGTTGGCAGATACGCAGTATTTT
cdr3_aa: CASTEGPQGMLADTQYF
clone_size: many
j_call: TRBJ2-3
v_call: TRBV2
d_call: -

cdr3_nt: TGTGCCAGCAGGCGAGCGCAGAGCACAGATACGCAGTATTTT
cdr3_aa: CASRRAQSTDTQYF
clone_size: once
j_call: TRBJ2-3
v_call: TRBV2
d_call: -

cdr3_nt: TGCGCCAGCAGCTTTCGAGACAGATACAATGAGCAGTTCTTC
cdr3_aa: CASSFRDRYNEQFF
clone_size: many
j_call: TRBJ2-1
v_call: TRBV5-1
d_call: -

cdr3_nt: TGTGCCAGCAGCCAAGGGTACCAACCGGGCACTGAAGCTTTCTTT
cdr3_aa: CASSQGYQPGTEAFF
clone_size: many
j_call: TRBJ1-1
v_call: TRBV3-1
d_call: -

cdr3_nt: TGCGCCGAAACGACTAGCACAGATACGCAGTATTTT
cdr3_aa: CAETTSTDTQYF
clone_size: few
j_call: TRBJ2-3
v_call: TRBV29-1
d_call: -

cdr3_nt: TGTGCCAGCAGCTCGACTAGCGGGAGCCAAGAGACCCAGTACTTC
cdr3_aa: CASSSTSGSQETQYF
clone_size: -
j_call: TRBJ2-5
v_call: TRBV7-2
d_call: TRBD2

cdr3_nt: TGCAGTGCTAGCACAGGAGCGGGGGGGACGGATACGCAGTATTTT
cdr3_aa: CSASTGAGGTDTQYF
clone_size: many
j_call: TRBJ2-3
v_call: TRBV20-1
d_call: TRBD2

cdr3_nt: TGTGCCAGCTCACTGGGACAGGGGAAAGCTCTTTTAGGGCAGTTCTTC
cdr3_aa: CASSLGQGKALLGQFF
clone_size: -
j_call: TRBJ2-1
v_call: TRBV18
d_call: TRBD1

cdr3_nt: TGTGCCACCAGCGCGACTAGCGGGGGGGCGACAGATACGCAGTATTTT
cdr3_aa: CATSATSGGATDTQYF
clone_size: many
j_call: TRBJ2-3
v_call: TRBV24-1
d_call: TRBD2

cdr3_nt: TGTGCCAGCTCACTCAAACAGGGGGCGGATGGCTACACCTTC
cdr3_aa: CASSLKQGADGYTF
clone_size: many
j_call: TRBJ1-2
v_call: TRBV18
d_call: TRBD1

cdr3_nt: TGTGCCAGCAGTTTAGGAGTGGGGATGGGTAATTCACCCCTCCACTTT
cdr3_aa: CASSLGVGMGNSPLHF
clone_size: -
j_call: TRBJ1-6
v_call: TRBV27
d_call: -

cdr3_nt: TGTGCCAGCAGTCTACTCGACACCGGGACAGCTAACTATGGCTACACCTTC
cdr3_aa: CASSLLDTGTANYGYTF
clone_size: many
j_call: TRBJ1-2
v_call: TRBV2
d_call: TRBD1

cdr3_nt: TGTGCCAGCAGCCAAGATACAGGGAATACAAACGAGCAGTACTTC
cdr3_aa: CASSQDTGNTNEQYF
clone_size: -
j_call: TRBJ2-7
v_call: TRBV3-1
d_call: -

cdr3_nt: TGTGCCTGGAGTGTAGGTTTGAGCACAGATACGCAGTATTTT
cdr3_aa: CAWSVGLSTDTQYF
clone_size: many
j_call: TRBJ2-3
v_call: TRBV30
d_call: -

cdr3_nt: TGTGCCAGCAGAGGGGGTTGGAGTGAAGCTTTCTTT
cdr3_aa: CASRGGWSEAFF
clone_size: many
j_call: TRBJ1-1
v_call: TRBV3-1
d_call: -

cdr3_nt: TGCGCCAGCAGCTTGGACAGGAGTGAAGCTTTCTTT
cdr3_aa: CASSLDRSEAFF
clone_size: many
j_call: TRBJ1-1
v_call: TRBV5-1
d_call: -

cdr3_nt: TGTGCCAGCAGCAGAGCAAGAGCGAACACTGAAGCTTTCTTT
cdr3_aa: CASSRARANTEAFF
clone_size: many
j_call: TRBJ1-1
v_call: TRBV7-9
d_call: -

cdr3_nt: TGTGCCAGCAGCACTAGCGGGAGGGCTCAGGGTGAGCAGTTCTTC
cdr3_aa: CASSTSGRAQGEQFF
clone_size: -
j_call: TRBJ2-1
v_call: TRBV12-3/TRBV12-4
d_call: TRBD2